This TCR beta chain was observed in a study of graft-versus-host responses after intestinal transplantation (dated by TCRdb to 2020 to 2023). Regarding the research as a whole: The transplants that recipients received were multivisceral, liver-intestinal, or isolated intestinal. Donor T cell macrochimerism was defined as a peak of at least 4% donor T cells among recipient peripheral blood mononuclear cells. Rather than being sequenced by the commercial service, samples from a few later patients were sequenced in-house on an Illumina MiSeq and processed with MiXCR. A cohort of roughly 25 intestinal transplant recipients, including one retransplant, was enrolled, and 3 patients lacking pretransplant specimens were excluded. After intestinal transplantation, graft-versus-host and host-versus-graft alloreactive T cell clones were followed in the graft, circulation and bone marrow using bulk TCR-beta CDR3 sequencing. To identify alloreactive clones, pre-transplant mixed lymphocyte reaction products were sequenced and then compared with unstimulated pre-transplant donor and recipient T cells. All recipients received anti-thymocyte globulin induction followed by maintenance tacrolimus and steroids for three to four years.

This sample's time point label indicates: cells obtained before transplantation from donor or recipient. CD3+CD4+ and CD3+CD8+ populations were FACS-sorted from unstimulated pre-transplant donor and recipient cells taken from spleen or lymph nodes. Libraries were built with the immunoSEQ multiplex PCR assay. For most patients, genomic DNA was isolated with the Qiagen DNeasy Blood and Tissue Kit and sent frozen to Adaptive Biotechnologies for TCR sequencing. For most patients, genomic DNA was subjected to high-throughput TCR-beta CDR3 sequencing by Adaptive Biotechnologies. Turning to the authors' computational methods: Adaptive's ImmunoSEQ software was the source of the TCR sequencing data for 18 patients, while a few other patients were processed with MiXCR and VDJtools. To correct CD4 versus CD8 sorting errors, sequences present in both subsets at a frequency ratio below 5:1 were removed. CDR3 nucleotide sequences shared by donor and recipient were removed because the origin of these sequences could not be assigned. To count as alloreactive, a clone needed at least 2-fold expansion over unstimulated cells and a minimum CFSE-low frequency of 0.002% (template counts) or 0.001% (read counts). A clone was considered mappable if detected in the sequenced pre-transplant spleen, lymph node, or MLR CFSE-low populations of the donor or recipient. The cumulative frequency of alloreactive clones was calculated as a percentage of all sequences, weighted by copy number. TCRdb carries this immuneACCESS record with in-frame sequences only. Its versions omit some clonotypes, under half of them owing to an unresolved V gene in the studies checked, with the rest unexplained. V, J and clone size were drawn from that table, and D and trimming were deduced from the DNA. This sample holds more than 80,000 clones; about 87% were observed only once. The ten largest clonotypes hold under 0.3% of the sample.

Looking up the germline V gene (reference sequence) yields CDR1 SEHNR and CDR2 FQNEAQ. The V end gives up 5 bases and the J end 7 bases, leaving 8 bases in the junction not matched to a gene. There are 14 amino acids in the CDR3, from cysteine to phenylalanine inclusive. The entry retains the CDR3 DNA only, 42 bases that are in frame from base 1. Concerning this clone itself: Its antigen is still unknown. Base qualities are not recorded, but no much larger clone differs from it by a single base.

General findings and caveats noted by the study authors: GvH clones were found in recipient bone marrow, and some of the GvH clones appeared earlier in ileal mucosa or blood, which is consistent with an intestinal mucosal origin. The conclusions were limited by the relatively low number and heterogeneity of the intestinal transplant patients. Early after transplant, peak levels of circulating GvH clones were associated with declines in HvG clones. High GvH to HvG T cell clonal ratios were observed in the allografts of patients with donor T cell macrochimerism.

The source is a human donor who was the organ donor for an intestinal transplant. The chain is made from TRBV7-9 and TRBJ2-1; the central 7 bases match TRBD2. Sequenced material: unstimulated CD4+ T cells sorted from spleen or lymph node cells, taken before transplant. For the CDR3, the sequence is CASSLWTSYNEQFF. DNA sequence: TGTGCCAGCAGCCTCTGGACTAGTTATAATGAGCAGTTCTTC.